This entry lists 25 T cell receptor beta chains sequenced from one sample in a study of blood T cell repertoires in COVID-19. Sequencing was performed with immunoSEQ multiplex PCR; in TCRdb, only in-frame clones are kept and a portion is missing. Here the sample spans 210,000 or so clones, under 80% being singletons. The specimen was peripheral blood. Receptors originate from a man aged 45 to 65 who had recovered from COVID-19.

The gene calls are TRBV6-5 and TRBJ2-3; D is possibly TRBD2 (5 bases). Germline lookup yields CDR1 MNHEY and CDR2 SVGAGI. This CDR3 is 16 amino acids long. The V and J ends lost 4 bases and 0 bases respectively, with 14 bases between them. The CDR3 is CASSFLLAASTDTQYF. The CDR3 nucleotides are TGTGCCAGCAGTTTTCTTCTAGCAGCGAGCACAGATACGCAGTATTTT.

CDR3 sequence: CASSLTGNHEQYF. CDR3 DNA: TGTGCCAGCAGCCTAACAGGTAACCACGAGCAGTACTTC. This chain uses TRBV11-2 with TRBJ2-7; tentative D call: TRBD1 (5 bases). V was pared by 5 bases and J by 5 bases, with 13 bases between. This CDR3 spans 13 amino acids. Germline V gene data show CDR1 as SGHAT and CDR2 as FQNNGV.

The chain joins TRBV6-5 to TRBJ2-3; D perhaps matches TRBD1 (5 bases). Germline V gives CDR1 MNHEY, CDR2 SVGAGI. This CDR3 region has 15 residues. Trimming took off 7 bases at V and 0 bases at J, with 14 bases between the two ends. The CDR3 bases are TGTGCCAGCAAGGGGTTCGGAGATAGCACAGATACGCAGTATTTT. Protein product: CASKGFGDSTDTQYF.

This clone has just a few counts. The rearrangement joins TRBV9 to TRBJ2-2, with D perhaps matching TRBD1 (6 bases). This CDR3 is built from 14 residues. Trimming shortened V by 5 bases and J by 3 bases, and 11 bases separated the two germline ends. The germline V gene has CDR1 SGDLS and CDR2 YYNGEE. CDR3 region: CASRKQGDTGELFF. The DNA for the CDR3 is TGTGCCAGCAGAAAACAGGGAGACACCGGGGAGCTGTTTTTT.

The chain has TRBV5-1 and TRBJ1-1; 8 bases fit TRBD1. The CDR3 covers 15 residues. Germline lookup yields CDR1 SGHRS and CDR2 YFSETQ. J lost 7 bases, V lost 0 bases, and 8 bases had no gene match. DNA of the CDR3: TGCGCCAGCAGCTTGGACTTCAGGGGGCAGGATGAAGCTTTCTTT. Its protein product is CASSLDFRGQDEAFF. The full variable domain, completed using reference TRBV5-1 and TRBJ1-1, is KAGVTQTPRYLIKTRGQQVTLSCSPISGHRSVSWYQQTPGQGLQFLFEYFSETQRNKGNFPGRFSGRQFSNSRSEMNVSTLELGDSALYLCASSLDFRGQDEAFFGQGTRLTVV.

The V call is TRBV10-3, the J call TRBJ1-2; no firm D call. The V and J ends lost 0 bases and 4 bases respectively, with 6 bases between them. Looked up from germline, CDR1 is ENHRY and CDR2 is SYGVKD. The CDR3 totals 13 residues. This CDR3 reads CAISESVFYGYTF. DNA of the CDR3: TGTGCCATCAGTGAGTCTGTATTCTATGGCTACACCTTC.

The rearrangement uses TRBV27 and TRBJ2-1, with D unclear. The V gene's germline CDR1 is MNHEY and CDR2 SMNVEV (reference sequence). This CDR3 is 12 amino acids long. V was shortened by 10 bases and J by 0 bases, with 7 bases between the two germline ends. The CDR3 sequence is CATVNSYNEQFF. DNA of the CDR3: TGTGCCACGGTGAACTCCTACAATGAGCAGTTCTTC.

The chain is built from TRBV11-3 and TRBJ1-1, with a tentative D call TRBD1 (5 bases). The CDR3 covers 14 residues. Looked up from germline, CDR1 is SGHNT and CDR2 is YENEEA. Between the trimmed V and J ends, which lost 5 bases and 1 base, there was a span of 11 bases. The CDR3 reads CASSLGASNTEAFF. CDR3 bases: TGTGCCAGCAGCCTTGGGGCTTCGAACACTGAAGCTTTCTTT. The whole variable domain, filled in from reference TRBV11-3 and TRBJ1-1, reads EAGVVQSPRYKIIEKKQPVAFWCNPISGHNTLYWYLQNLGQGPELLIRYENEEAVDDSQLPKDRFSAERLKGVDSTLKIQPAELGDSAVYLCASSLGASNTEAFFGQGTRLTVV.

The gene calls are TRBV7-2 and TRBJ2-7, with 9 positions matching TRBD1. V gave up 1 base and J gave up 5 bases; unmatched junction bases: 6. CDR3 length equals 15 residues. CDR1 and CDR2 (germline): SGHTA, FQGNSA. The CDR3 nucleotides are TGTGCCAGCAGCTTAGTGGGGACAGGGCACAACGAGCAGTACTTC. This codes for CASSLVGTGHNEQYF. Supplemented by reference TRBV7-2 and TRBJ2-7, the full variable domain reads GAGVSQSPSNKVTEKGKDVELRCDPISGHTALYWYRQSLGQGLEFLIYFQGNSAPDKSGLPSDRFSAERTGGSVSTLTIQRTQQEDSAVYLCASSLVGTGHNEQYFGPGTRLTVT.

This clone was seen only a few times. V gene TRBV12-3 or TRBV12-4 combines with J gene TRBJ1-6; a possible D gene is TRBD1 (5 bases). Trimming pared 6 bases from V and 9 bases from J, leaving 12 bases between. This CDR3 contains 13 residues. DNA for the CDR3: TGTGCCAGCAGCTGGCAGGGTGGTTCACCCCTCCACTTT. Encoded protein: CASSWQGGSPLHF.

The chain recombines TRBV5-1 with TRBJ2-1; TRBD1 matches at 7 bases. The length of the CDR3 is 15 residues. CDR1 is SGHRS and CDR2 is YFSETQ in the germline V gene. V gave up 0 bases and J gave up 7 bases; unmatched junction bases: 7. The CDR3 DNA follows: TGCGCCAGCAGCTTGGGGGACAGTAGAATGAATGAGCAGTTCTTC. This encodes CASSLGDSRMNEQFF.

The chain links TRBV7-9 to TRBJ1-5; D may be TRBD1 (6 bases). The germline V gene encodes CDR1 SEHNR and CDR2 FQNEAQ (reference sequence). The V end was cut by 0 bases, the J end by 5 bases, with 11 bases between. CDR3 length: 15 amino acids. The CDR3 reads CASSLAMGADQPQHF. The CDR3, as DNA: TGTGCCAGCAGCTTAGCTATGGGGGCGGATCAGCCCCAGCATTTT.

This sequence joins TRBV19 and TRBJ1-6; D not resolved. V lost 3 bases and J 8 bases, leaving 14 bases between the germline ends. Germline V gene sequence: CDR1 LNHDA, CDR2 SQIVND (reference sequence). The CDR3 has 15 amino acids. This CDR3 reads CASSMHGTGDSPLHF. CDR3 nucleotides: TGTGCCAGTAGTATGCACGGAACCGGGGATTCACCCCTCCACTTT.

V and J are TRBV2 and TRBJ2-7, with 8 bases identical to TRBD1. Germline V lookup: CDR1 SNHLY, CDR2 FYNNEI. Trimming removed 8 bases from V and 5 bases from J; junction bases left unmatched: 11. This CDR3 has 14 residues. The CDR3 is CASQTGQGLDEQYF. The CDR3 DNA sequence: TGTGCCAGCCAAACAGGACAGGGTTTGGACGAGCAGTACTTC. Full variable domain (rest looked up from reference TRBV2 and TRBJ2-7): EPEVTQTPSHQVTQMGQEVILRCVPISNHLYFYWYRQILGQKVEFLVSFYNNEISEKSEIFDDQFSVERPDGSNFTLKIRSTKLEDSAMYFCASQTGQGLDEQYFGPGTRLTVT.

The V and J genes are TRBV4-3 and TRBJ2-3, with TRBD2 identical over 8 bases. The V and J ends lost 3 bases and 0 bases, in that order; junction bases with no gene match: 11. The length of the CDR3 is 18 residues. Germline V lookup: CDR1 LGHNA, CDR2 YSLEER. In DNA, the CDR3 is TGCGCCAGCAGCCATCCCCGAGGACTAGCTGTTAGCACAGATACGCAGTATTTT. Translated: CASSHPRGLAVSTDTQYF.

V is TRBV18 and J is TRBJ2-3, with 8 bases fitting TRBD2. The germline CDR1 and CDR2 sequences are KGHSH and LQKENI. This CDR3 has 17 residues. The ends lost 0 bases at V and 4 bases at J; junction bases unmatched: 9. CDR3: CASSPPLTGGPSDTQYF. The CDR3 DNA is TGTGCCAGCTCACCACCGTTAACGGGAGGGCCGTCAGATACGCAGTATTTT. Full variable domain (outside the CDR3, taken from reference TRBV18 and TRBJ2-3): NAGVMQNPRHLVRRRGQEARLRCSPMKGHSHVYWYRQLPEEGLKFMVYLQKENIIDESGMPKERFSAEFPKEGPSILRIQQVVRGDSAAYFCASSPPLTGGPSDTQYFGPGTRLTVL.

The chain employs TRBV28 and TRBJ1-4; D is perhaps TRBD1 (5 bases). The CDR3 is 16 amino acids. V lost 7 bases, J lost 4 bases, and 19 bases lay in between. Germline V gene lookup returns CDR1 MDHEN and CDR2 SYDVKM. CDR3 in amino acids: CASTSFGDSYNEKLFF. The CDR3 coding sequence is TGTGCCAGCACCAGTTTTGGAGACAGTTATAATGAAAAACTGTTTTTT.

CDR3 in amino acids: CASRATGVYEQYF. The CDR3 region has the DNA TGTGCCAGCAGGGCCACAGGGGTCTACGAGCAGTACTTC. This sequence joins TRBV6-5 and TRBJ2-7; 7 bases are shared with TRBD1. There are 13 residues in the CDR3. The trim removed 6 bases at V and 3 bases at J, leaving 5 bases unmatched. CDR1 and CDR2 (germline): MNHEY, SVGAGI.

This clone was recorded a few times. The genes are TRBV29-1 and TRBJ2-5; a possible D gene is TRBD1 (6 bases). Germline V CDR1 and CDR2: SQVTM, ANQGSEA. CDR3 length: 12 residues. Between the trimmed V and J ends, which lost 5 bases and 1 base, there was a span of 8 bases. The CDR3 DNA is TGCAGCGTTACAGGGACCCAAGAGACCCAGTACTTC. It encodes CSVTGTQETQYF.

The chain employs TRBV30 and TRBJ1-5; 9 nucleotides agree with TRBD1. The CDR3 is 13 residues long. V trimming: 6 bases; J trimming: 4 bases; junction bases outside the gene matches: 4. The germline gives CDR1 GTSNPN, CDR2 SVGIG (reference sequence). The CDR3 protein is CACSGQGNQPQHF. The CDR3, as DNA: TGTGCCTGCTCGGGACAGGGAAATCAGCCCCAGCATTTT.

This clone was observed a single time. The chain carries TRBV28 and TRBJ1-4, with D maybe TRBD1 (6 bases). Trimming left V 3 bases short and J 0 bases short, with 11 bases between. Per germline, CDR1 MDHEN and CDR2 SYDVKM. The CDR3 spans 16 residues. CDR3 sequence reads: CASSLTGAATNEKLFF. CDR3 DNA: TGTGCCAGCAGTTTGACAGGCGCCGCAACTAATGAAAAACTGTTTTTT. Drawing the rest from reference TRBV28 and TRBJ1-4, the complete variable domain is DVKVTQSSRYLVKRTGEKVFLECVQDMDHENMFWYRQDPGLGLRLIYFSYDVKMKEKGDIPEGYSVSREKKERFSLILESASTNQTSMYLCASSLTGAATNEKLFFGSGTQLSVL.

The rearrangement uses TRBV11-3 and TRBJ2-7, with a tentative D call TRBD2 (6 bases). Trimming took 5 bases from V and 2 from J, leaving 10 bases between them. The CDR3 runs 13 residues. Per the germline V gene, CDR1 is SGHNT and CDR2 is YENEEA. In DNA form, the CDR3 reads TGTGCCAGCAGCCGCGGGAACCCCTACGAGCAGTACTTC. Translated: CASSRGNPYEQYF.

The V gene is TRBV5-1, the J gene TRBJ1-2, with D tentatively TRBD1 (6 bases). CDR3 length: 16 amino acids. Germline V gene lookup returns CDR1 SGHRS and CDR2 YFSETQ. Trimming took 4 bases from V and 4 from J, leaving 20 bases between them. In DNA, the CDR3 is TGCGCCAGCAGCCCCGCCGGTGGGGGCGAAAGCTATGGCTACACCTTC. This sequence encodes CASSPAGGGESYGYTF.

The sample holds a few counts of this clone. CDR3 protein: CASTESGSSYNEQFF. For the CDR3, the DNA is TGTGCCAGCACCGAGAGCGGGAGCTCCTACAATGAGCAGTTCTTC. J is TRBJ2-1 and V is TRBV28; TRBD2 matches 8 bases. The CDR3 has 15 residues. Germline V CDR1 and CDR2: MDHEN, SYDVKM. Trimming took 7 bases from V and 0 from J; bases not matched to a gene: 5.

The V gene is TRBV30, the J gene TRBJ1-1; D gene uncertain. Germline assignment: CDR1 GTSNPN and CDR2 SVGIG (reference sequence). The CDR3 contains 15 residues. Between the trimmed V and J ends, which lost 0 bases and 4 bases, there was a span of 15 bases. CDR3: CAWSVWGYGSTEAFF. CDR3 DNA sequence: TGTGCCTGGAGTGTATGGGGTTATGGGAGCACTGAAGCTTTCTTT.